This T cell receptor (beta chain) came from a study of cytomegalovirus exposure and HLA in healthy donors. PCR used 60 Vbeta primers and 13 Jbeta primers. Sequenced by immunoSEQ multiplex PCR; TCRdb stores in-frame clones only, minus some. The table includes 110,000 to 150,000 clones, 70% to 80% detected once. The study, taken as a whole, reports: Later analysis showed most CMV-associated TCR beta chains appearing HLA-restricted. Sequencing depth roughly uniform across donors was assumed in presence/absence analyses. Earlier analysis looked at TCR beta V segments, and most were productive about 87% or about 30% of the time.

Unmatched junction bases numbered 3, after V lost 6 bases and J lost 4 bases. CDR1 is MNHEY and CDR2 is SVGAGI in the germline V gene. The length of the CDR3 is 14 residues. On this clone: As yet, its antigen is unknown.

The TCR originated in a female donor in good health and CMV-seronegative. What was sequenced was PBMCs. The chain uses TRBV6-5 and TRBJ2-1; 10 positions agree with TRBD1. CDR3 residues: CASRTGGPYNEQFF. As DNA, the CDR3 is TGTGCCAGCAGGACAGGGGGCCCATACAATGAGCAGTTCTTC.